This T cell receptor (beta chain) is drawn from a study of tumor and adjacent non-tumor tissue in lung cancer. Losses at the gene ends were 5 bases for V and 7 bases for J; bases not matched to a gene: 17. The V gene's germline CDR1 is MNHNY and CDR2 SVGAGI (reference sequence). The CDR3 is 16 residues long. A modified ARM-PCR protocol with three rounds of nested PCR amplified TCRbeta. MiXCR, run by TCRdb on the multiplex PCR reads, gives a single entry per CDR3 protein. The sample yields 60,000 or so distinct CDR3 sequences, about 55% seen once. This sample's RNA came from whole unsorted tissue. The normal lung tissue was taken more than 3 cm from the tumor edge. Ten or more counts support this clonotype.

The material sequenced was distant non-tumor lung tissue. This sequence joins TRBV6-6 and TRBJ2-7; 7 nucleotides align to TRBD1. The clonotype comes from a man aged 65-85 years with non-small cell lung cancer. CDR3 in DNA: TGTGCCAGCAGTCAACAACGACAACAGGGGTCTAAAGAGCAGTACTTC. Amino acid sequence: CASSQQRQQGSKEQYF.